This TCR beta chain is from a study of post-analysis software for immune sequencing data. This clonotype turned up a few times. Its cognate antigen is unknown. General study findings and limits: Those samples that were prepared in the same batch co-clustered strongly by F measure. Five or six TRBV segments, TRBV5-6, TRBV5-1 and TRBV20-1 among them, were found more frequent in patients than controls.

The CDR3 runs 15 residues. Germline-derived CDR1 and CDR2 are SGHVS and FNYEAQ. Germline trimming cut 5 bases from V and 7 bases from J; bases unmatched to any gene: 5. Unique molecular identifiers tagged the TCR beta cDNA libraries. There were roughly 0.95 to 10 million T cells, and about 500,000 cDNA molecules came from them. MiXCR was run by TCRdb on the PCR reads, yielding one entry per CDR3 protein. The sample consists of hundreds of thousands of distinct CDR3 sequences, about 32% of them appearing once. The chain uses TRBV7-6 and TRBJ2-1, with 13 nucleotides matching TRBD2. The receptor's source is a girl between 10 and 17 years old with multiple sclerosis. Sequencing used blood. This CDR3 reads CASSGGTSGANEQFF. CDR3 DNA sequence: TGTGCCAGCAGCGGCGGGACTAGCGGGGCAAATGAGCAGTTCTTC.